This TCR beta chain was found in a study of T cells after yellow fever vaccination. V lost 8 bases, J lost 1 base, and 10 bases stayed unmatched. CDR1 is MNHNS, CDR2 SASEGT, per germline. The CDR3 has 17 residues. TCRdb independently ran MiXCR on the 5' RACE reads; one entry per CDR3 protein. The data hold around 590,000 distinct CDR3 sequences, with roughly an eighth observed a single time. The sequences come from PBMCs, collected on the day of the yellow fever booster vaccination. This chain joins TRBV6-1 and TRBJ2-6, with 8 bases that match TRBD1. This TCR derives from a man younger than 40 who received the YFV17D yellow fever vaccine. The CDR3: CASGRQGAHSGANVLTF. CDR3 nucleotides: TGTGCCAGCGGTCGGCAGGGGGCGCATTCTGGGGCCAACGTCCTGACTTTC.